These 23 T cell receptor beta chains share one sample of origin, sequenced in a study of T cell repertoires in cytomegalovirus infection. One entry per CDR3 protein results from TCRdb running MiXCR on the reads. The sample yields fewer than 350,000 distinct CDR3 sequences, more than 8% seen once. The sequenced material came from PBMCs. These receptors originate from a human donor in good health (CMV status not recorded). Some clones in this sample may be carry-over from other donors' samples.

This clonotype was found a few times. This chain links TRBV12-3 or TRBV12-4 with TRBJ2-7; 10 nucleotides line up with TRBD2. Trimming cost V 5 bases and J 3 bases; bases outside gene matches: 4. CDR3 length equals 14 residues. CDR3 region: CASSTSSGSYEQYF. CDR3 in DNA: TGTGCCAGCAGTACATCTAGCGGGAGCTACGAGCAGTACTTC.

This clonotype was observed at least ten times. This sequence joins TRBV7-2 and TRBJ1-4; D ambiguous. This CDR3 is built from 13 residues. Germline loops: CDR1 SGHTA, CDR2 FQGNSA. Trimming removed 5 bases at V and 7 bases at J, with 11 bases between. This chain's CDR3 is CASSARPVEKLFF. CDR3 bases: TGTGCCAGCAGCGCGAGACCGGTTGAAAAACTGTTTTTT.

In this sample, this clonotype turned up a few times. This chain's CDR3 is CASSDPRDRPKFF. The DNA of the CDR3 is TGTGCCAGCAGTGACCCGCGGGACCGCCCTAAGTTCTTC. The chain joins TRBV2 to TRBJ2-1, with D possibly matching TRBD2 (6 bases). Germline-derived CDR1 and CDR2 are SNHLY and FYNNEI. V lost 3 bases to trimming and J lost 14 bases, with 17 bases between them. There are 13 residues in the CDR3.

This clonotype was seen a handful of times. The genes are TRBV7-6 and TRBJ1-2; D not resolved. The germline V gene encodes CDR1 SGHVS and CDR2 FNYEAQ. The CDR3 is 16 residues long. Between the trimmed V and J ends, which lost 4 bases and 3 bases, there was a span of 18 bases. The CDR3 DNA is TGTGCCAGCAGCTCCCGGGAAGGGTGGTTATACTATGGCTACACCTTC. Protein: CASSSREGWLYYGYTF.

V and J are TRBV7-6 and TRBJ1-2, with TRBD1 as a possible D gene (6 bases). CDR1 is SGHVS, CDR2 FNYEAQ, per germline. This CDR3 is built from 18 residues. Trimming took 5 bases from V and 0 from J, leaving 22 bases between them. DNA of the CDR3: TGTGCCAGCAGCCCGTTAACAGGGCCGTGGGAAGCTAACTATGGCTACACCTTC. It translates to CASSPLTGPWEANYGYTF.

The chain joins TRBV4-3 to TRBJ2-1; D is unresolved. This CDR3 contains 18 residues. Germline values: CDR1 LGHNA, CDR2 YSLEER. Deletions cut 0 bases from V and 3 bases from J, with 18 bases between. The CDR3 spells CASSQDGPPRIIYNEQFF. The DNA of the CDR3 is TGCGCCAGCAGCCAAGATGGGCCTCCTCGGATTATCTACAATGAGCAGTTCTTC.

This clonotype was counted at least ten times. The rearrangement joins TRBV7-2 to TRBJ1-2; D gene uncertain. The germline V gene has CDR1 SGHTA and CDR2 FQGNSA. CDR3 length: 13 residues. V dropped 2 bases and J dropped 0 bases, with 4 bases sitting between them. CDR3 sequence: CASSLQANYGYTF. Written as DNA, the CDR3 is TGTGCCAGCAGCTTACAGGCTAACTATGGCTACACCTTC.

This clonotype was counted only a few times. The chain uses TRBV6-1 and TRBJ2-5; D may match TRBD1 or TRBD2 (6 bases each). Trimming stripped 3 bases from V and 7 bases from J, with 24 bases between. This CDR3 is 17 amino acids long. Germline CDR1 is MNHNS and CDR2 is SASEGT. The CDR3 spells CASSDLSQGLRVSTQYF. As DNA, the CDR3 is TGTGCCAGCAGTGATCTTTCACAGGGACTCCGAGTTTCGACCCAGTACTTC.

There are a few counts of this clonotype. In DNA form, the CDR3 reads TGTGCCAGCAGCCTAACCGTCGGGCAGATCCGCCCAGATACGCAGTATTTT. It translates to CASSLTVGQIRPDTQYF. V usage is TRBV11-2 and J usage is TRBJ2-3; D remains unclear. This CDR3 has 17 amino acids. Trimming pared 5 bases from V and 4 bases from J, leaving 22 bases between. The germline CDR1 and CDR2 sequences are SGHAT and FQNNGV.

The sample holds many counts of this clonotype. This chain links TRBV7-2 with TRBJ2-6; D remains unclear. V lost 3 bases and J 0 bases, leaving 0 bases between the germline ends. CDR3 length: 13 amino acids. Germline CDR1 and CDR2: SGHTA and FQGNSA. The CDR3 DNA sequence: TGTGCCAGCAGCTTCTCTGGGGCCAACGTCCTGACTTTC. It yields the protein CASSFSGANVLTF.

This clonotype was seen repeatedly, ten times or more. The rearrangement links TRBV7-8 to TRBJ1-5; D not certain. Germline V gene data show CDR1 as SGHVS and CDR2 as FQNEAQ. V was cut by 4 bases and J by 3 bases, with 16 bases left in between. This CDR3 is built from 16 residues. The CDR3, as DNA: TGTGCCAGCAGCTCCAGACAAGATTTTCACAATCAGCCCCAGCATTTT. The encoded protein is CASSSRQDFHNQPQHF.

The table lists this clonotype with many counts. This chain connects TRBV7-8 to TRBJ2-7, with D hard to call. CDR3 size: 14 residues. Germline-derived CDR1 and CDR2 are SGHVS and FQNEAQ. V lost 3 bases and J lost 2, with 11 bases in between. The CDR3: CASSFHQEAYEQYF. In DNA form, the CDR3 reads TGTGCCAGCAGCTTCCATCAAGAGGCCTACGAGCAGTACTTC.

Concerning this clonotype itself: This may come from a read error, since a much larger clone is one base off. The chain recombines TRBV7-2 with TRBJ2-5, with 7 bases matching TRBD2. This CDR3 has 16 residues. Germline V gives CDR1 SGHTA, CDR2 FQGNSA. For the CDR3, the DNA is TGTGCCAGCAGATTAGGAGTGGGGGGGGTTGCAGGGACCCAGTACTTC. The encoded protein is CASRLGVGGVAGTQYF. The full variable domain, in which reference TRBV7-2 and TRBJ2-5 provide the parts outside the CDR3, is GAGVSQSPSNKVTEKGKDVELRCDPISGHTALYWYRQSLGQGLEFLIYFQGNSAPDKSGLPSDRFSAERTGGSVSTLTIQRTQQEDSAVYLCASRLGVGGVAGTQYFGPGTRLLVL.

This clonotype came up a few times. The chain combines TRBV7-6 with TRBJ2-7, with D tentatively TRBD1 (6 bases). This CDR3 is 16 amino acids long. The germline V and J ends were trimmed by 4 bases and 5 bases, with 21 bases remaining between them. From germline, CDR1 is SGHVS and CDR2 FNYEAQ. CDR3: CASSSPPRGNSHEQYF. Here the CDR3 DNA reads TGTGCCAGCAGCTCACCCCCGAGGGGGAACAGCCACGAGCAGTACTTC.

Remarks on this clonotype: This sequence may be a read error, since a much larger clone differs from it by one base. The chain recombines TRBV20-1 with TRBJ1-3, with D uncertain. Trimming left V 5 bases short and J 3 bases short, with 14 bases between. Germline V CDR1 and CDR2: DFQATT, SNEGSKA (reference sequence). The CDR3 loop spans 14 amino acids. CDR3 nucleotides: TGCAGTGCTCTTACGGCGACCTATGGAAACACCATATATTTT. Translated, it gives CSALTATYGNTIYF.

This chain's CDR3 is CASSLAGQGKSKNIQYF. CDR3 DNA sequence: TGTGCCAGCAGCTTAGCTGGACAGGGAAAATCCAAAAACATTCAGTACTTC. V gene TRBV7-2 combines with J gene TRBJ2-4; TRBD1 matches at 8 bases. Germline V gene sequence: CDR1 SGHTA, CDR2 FQGNSA. The CDR3 has 17 residues. J was trimmed by 2 bases and V by 0 bases; bases with no gene match: 6.

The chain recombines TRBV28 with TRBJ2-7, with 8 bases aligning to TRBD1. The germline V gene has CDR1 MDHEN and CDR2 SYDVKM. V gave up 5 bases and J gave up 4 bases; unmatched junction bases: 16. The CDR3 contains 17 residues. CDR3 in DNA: TGTGCCAGCAGTGCACCAGGGGGCCGCAATCTTGGGTACGAGCAGTACTTC. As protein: CASSAPGGRNLGYEQYF.

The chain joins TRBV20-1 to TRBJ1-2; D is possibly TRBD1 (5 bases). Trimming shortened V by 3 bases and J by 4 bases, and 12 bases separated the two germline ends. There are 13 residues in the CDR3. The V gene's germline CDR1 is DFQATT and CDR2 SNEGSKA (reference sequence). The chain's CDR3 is CSASTGTGYGYTF. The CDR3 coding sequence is TGCAGTGCTAGCACCGGGACGGGCTATGGCTACACCTTC.

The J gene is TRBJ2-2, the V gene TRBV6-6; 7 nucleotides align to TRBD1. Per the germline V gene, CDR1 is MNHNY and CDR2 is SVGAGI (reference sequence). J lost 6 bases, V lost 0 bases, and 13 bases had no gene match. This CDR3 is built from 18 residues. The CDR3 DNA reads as TGTGCCAGCAGTTACTCGATTTCAACAGGGGCCCTGGCCGGGGAGCTGTTTTTT. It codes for CASSYSISTGALAGELFF.

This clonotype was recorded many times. The CDR3 spells CASSFMSGVGDTQYF. DNA of the CDR3: TGTGCCAGCAGCTTTATGAGCGGGGTGGGAGATACGCAGTATTTT. This chain joins TRBV7-3 and TRBJ2-3; 7 positions match TRBD2. The CDR3 sequence is 15 residues long. Looked up from germline, CDR1 is SGHTA and CDR2 is FQGTGA. The V and J ends lost 3 bases and 5 bases, in that order; junction bases with no gene match: 8.

The CDR3 region has the DNA TGCAGTGCTACTCGAGGGGACTACGAGCAGTACTTC. Amino acids: CSATRGDYEQYF. This chain links TRBV20-1 with TRBJ2-7; D is tentatively TRBD1 or TRBD2 (5 bases each). The CDR3 is 12 amino acids. V was clipped by 4 bases and J by 3 bases, with 10 bases between them. CDR1 and CDR2 from the germline V gene are DFQATT and SNEGSKA (reference sequence).

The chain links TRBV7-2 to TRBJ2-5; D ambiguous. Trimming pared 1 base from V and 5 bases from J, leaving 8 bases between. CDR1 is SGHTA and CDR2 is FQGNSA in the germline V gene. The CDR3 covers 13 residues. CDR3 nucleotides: TGTGCCAGCAGCTTAGGCCCCCTGGAGACCCAGTACTTC. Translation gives CASSLGPLETQYF.

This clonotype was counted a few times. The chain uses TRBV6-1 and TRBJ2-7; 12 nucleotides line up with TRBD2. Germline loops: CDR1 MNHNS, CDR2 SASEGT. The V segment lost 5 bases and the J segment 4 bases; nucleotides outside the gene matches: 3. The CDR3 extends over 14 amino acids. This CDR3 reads CASSTSGRRYEQYF. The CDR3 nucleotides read TGTGCCAGCAGTACTAGCGGGAGGCGTTACGAGCAGTACTTC.